This passage covers 31 T cell receptor beta chains from one sample sequenced in a study of blood T cells in healthy people across ages. With a J-beta primer mix and a sample-barcoded 5' primer, a second PCR ran about 7 to 12 cycles. Each CDR3 protein is one row after TCRdb ran MiXCR on the 5' RACE reads. There are more than 700,000 distinct CDR3 sequences in the sample; around half occur only once, and about a sixth lies in the top ten. Sequencing was done on a sample of blood. All receptors come from an elderly man in good health.

The sample holds many counts of this clonotype. This chain links TRBV20-1 with TRBJ1-4; 9 nucleotides agree with TRBD1. There are 17 residues in the CDR3. From germline, CDR1 is DFQATT and CDR2 SNEGSKA (reference sequence). V lost 3 bases to trimming and J lost 8 bases; unmatched junction nucleotides: 16. The CDR3 sequence is CSASPPPTGTGREKLFF. For the CDR3, the DNA is TGCAGTGCTAGCCCCCCACCTACCGGGACAGGGAGGGAAAAACTGTTTTTT.

V and J are TRBV25-1 and TRBJ2-1; TRBD2 matches at 7 bases. Losses at the gene ends were 1 base for V and 6 bases for J; bases not matched to a gene: 12. CDR1 MGHDK and CDR2 SYGVNS come from the germline V gene. CDR3 size: 17 residues. For the CDR3, the DNA is TGTGCCAGCAGTGAATTTTCTGGCGCAGGGAGGGCCAATGAGCAGTTCTTC. Its translation: CASSEFSGAGRANEQFF.

The V and J genes are TRBV5-1 and TRBJ1-4; perhaps TRBD1 as D (6 bases). Germline lookup yields CDR1 SGHRS and CDR2 YFSETQ. The CDR3 sequence is 14 residues long. With 3 bases removed from V and 3 bases from J, the gap between germline ends came to 9 bases. This CDR3 reads CASSSGAPNEKLFF. The CDR3, as DNA: TGCGCCAGCAGCTCAGGGGCCCCTAATGAAAAACTGTTTTTT. The whole variable domain, filled in from reference TRBV5-1 and TRBJ1-4, reads KAGVTQTPRYLIKTRGQQVTLSCSPISGHRSVSWYQQTPGQGLQFLFEYFSETQRNKGNFPGRFSGRQFSNSRSEMNVSTLELGDSALYLCASSSGAPNEKLFFGSGTQLSVL.

The table lists this clonotype with a few counts. The V and J genes are TRBV25-1 and TRBJ2-5; no clear D gene. This CDR3 has 13 amino acids. Trimming cost V 3 bases and J 1 base, with 6 bases left between them. Germline V lookup: CDR1 MGHDK, CDR2 SYGVNS. The CDR3 nucleotides are TGTGCCAGCAGTGAGCACAGCCAAGAGACCCAGTACTTC. Its protein is CASSEHSQETQYF.

The chain joins TRBV19 to TRBJ2-4; the D is unclear. CDR3 length: 14 amino acids. Germline CDR1 is LNHDA and CDR2 is SQIVND (reference sequence). V gave up 7 bases and J gave up 10 bases, with 20 bases separating them. The CDR3 loop reads CASILGPSLGIQYF. CDR3 DNA: TGTGCCAGTATACTCGGGCCCTCTCTAGGTATTCAGTACTTC.

As for this clonotype: A junction boundary mismatches the germline segment, possibly from a read error. J is TRBJ2-5 and V is TRBV29-1; the match to TRBD1 covers 8 bases. CDR3 size: 14 residues. CDR1 is SQVTM and CDR2 is ANQGSEA in the germline V gene. In DNA form, the CDR3 reads TGCGGCGTTATCCGACAGGGGCGGAAAGAGACCCAGTACTTC. Its translation: CGVIRQGRKETQYF.

This chain uses TRBV6-2 or TRBV6-3 with TRBJ2-5; tentatively, D is TRBD2 (6 bases). V dropped 6 bases and J dropped 4 bases, with 18 bases sitting between them. Germline loops: CDR1 MNHEY, CDR2 SVGEGT. The CDR3 runs 15 residues. The CDR3, as DNA: TGTGCCAGCAGGGACCCAGGAGGGTCCACAGAGACCCAGTACTTC. This sequence encodes CASRDPGGSTETQYF.

The rearrangement joins TRBV21-1 to TRBJ2-7; the table's D gene call, TRBD1, was not cross checked with the DNA. TRBV21-1 is marked as a pseudogene. The CDR3 has 14 amino acids. CDR3 in amino acids: CASSTSGRIPEQYF. The CDR3 nucleotides are TGTGCCAGCAGCACTTCCGGGAGAATCCCCGAGCAGTACTTC.

This chain links TRBV14 with TRBJ2-7, with D perhaps being TRBD1 or TRBD2 (5 bases each). The CDR3 has 15 residues. Trimming removed 1 base from V and 4 bases from J, with 14 bases in between. Germline values: CDR1 SGHDN, CDR2 FVKESK. The CDR3 is CASSQGPGRVYEQYF. Written as DNA, the CDR3 is TGTGCCAGCAGCCAAGGGCCGGGGCGCGTTTACGAGCAGTACTTC.

The rearrangement uses TRBV5-1 and TRBJ2-1; perhaps TRBD2 as D (5 bases). The last part of the DNA fits TRBJ2-7 better; the J call may be wrong. This CDR3 region has 14 residues. Germline V gene data show CDR1 as SGHRS and CDR2 as YFSETQ. The CDR3 loop reads CASSPSGSYNEQYF. Written as DNA, the CDR3 is TGCGCCAGCAGTCCGAGCGGCTCCTACAATGAGCAGTACTTC.

This clonotype was seen many times. V and J are TRBV20-1 and TRBJ1-5; D possibly corresponds to TRBD1 (5 bases). Trimming stripped 3 bases from V and 2 bases from J, with 8 bases between. CDR1 DFQATT and CDR2 SNEGSKA come from the germline V gene (reference sequence). The CDR3 spans 13 residues. CDR3 sequence (DNA): TGCAGTGCTAGTTCGACAGGCAATCAGCCCCAGCATTTT. Protein: CSASSTGNQPQHF.

This rearrangement joins TRBV2 to TRBJ2-1, with D unclear. This CDR3 has 14 amino acids. V was shortened by 7 bases and J by 1 base, with 11 bases between the two germline ends. CDR1 is SNHLY, CDR2 FYNNEI, per germline. The CDR3 sequence is CASTPGRSYNEQFF. In DNA, the CDR3 is TGTGCCAGCACTCCCGGCAGATCCTACAATGAGCAGTTCTTC.

The V gene is TRBV4-3, the J gene TRBJ2-3, with D possibly matching TRBD1 (5 bases). Deletions cut 5 bases from V and 3 bases from J, with 12 bases between. Per the germline V gene, CDR1 is LGHNA and CDR2 is YSLEER. The CDR3 runs 14 residues. The chain's CDR3 is CASSYARQTDTQYF. The CDR3 region has the DNA TGCGCCAGCAGCTACGCCCGACAGACAGATACGCAGTATTTT.

This chain links TRBV4-1 with TRBJ1-6; D gene ambiguous. Between the trimmed V and J ends, which lost 0 bases and 8 bases, there was a span of 5 bases. Germline V CDR1 and CDR2: MGHRA, YSYEKL. The length of the CDR3 is 13 residues. CDR3 in DNA: TGCGCCAGCAGCCAAGAGACTTATTCACCCCTCCACTTT. Residues: CASSQETYSPLHF.

The chain uses TRBV29-1 and TRBJ2-3; D could derive from TRBD1 or TRBD2 (5 bases each). The CDR3 is 14 residues long. The germline CDR1 and CDR2 sequences are SQVTM and ANQGSEA. Trimming cost V 1 base and J 9 bases, with 17 bases left between them. The CDR3 nucleotides are TGCAGCGTTGAAGGCCGGGACGGCTCCCCAACGCAGTATTTT. Translating gives CSVEGRDGSPTQYF.

This clonotype was picked up a small number of times. The chain recombines TRBV20-1 with TRBJ2-1; TRBD1 agrees at 7 bases. The CDR3 is 13 amino acids. V shed 6 bases and J 4 bases; nucleotides not matched to a gene: 6. Germline V CDR1 and CDR2: DFQATT, SNEGSKA (reference sequence). In DNA, the CDR3 is TGCAGTGCAAATACGGACAGGTACAATGAGCAGTTCTTC. Protein product: CSANTDRYNEQFF.

The chain couples TRBV12-3 or TRBV12-4 to TRBJ2-7, with D tentatively TRBD1 or TRBD2 (5 bases each). V was shortened by 7 bases and J by 3 bases, with 13 bases between the two germline ends. The CDR3 spans 13 residues. The CDR3 is CASTRDVSYEQYF. The CDR3 nucleotides are TGTGCCAGCACCCGGGACGTGAGCTACGAGCAGTACTTC.

This clonotype was seen a few times. In DNA, the CDR3 is TGCGCCAGCAGCCCGGTAATGCAGGGAGGAACCGGGGAGCTGTTTTTT. Residues: CASSPVMQGGTGELFF. The chain has TRBV5-1 and TRBJ2-2; a weak D match, TRBD2 (6 bases). Germline CDR1 and CDR2: SGHRS and YFSETQ. CDR3 length: 16 amino acids. Trimming cost V 4 bases and J 5 bases, with 18 bases left between them. Combining the CDR3 with reference TRBV5-1 and TRBJ2-2 gives the whole variable domain KAGVTQTPRYLIKTRGQQVTLSCSPISGHRSVSWYQQTPGQGLQFLFEYFSETQRNKGNFPGRFSGRQFSNSRSEMNVSTLELGDSALYLCASSPVMQGGTGELFFGEGSRLTVL.

The chain couples TRBV6-1 to TRBJ2-7, with 7 bases matching TRBD1. The CDR3 runs 14 residues. The V gene's germline CDR1 is MNHNS and CDR2 SASEGT. V lost 7 bases and J lost 4; bases outside the gene matches: 10. CDR3 in amino acids: CASNPTGSGYEQYF. CDR3 bases: TGTGCCAGCAATCCGACAGGGAGTGGGTACGAGCAGTACTTC.

This clonotype was observed a few times. The chain is built from TRBV15 and TRBJ2-1; D is unclear. The V and J ends lost 0 bases and 3 bases respectively, with 9 bases between them. CDR1 is LNHNV and CDR2 is YYDKDF in the germline V gene (reference sequence). This CDR3 region has 15 residues. CDR3 sequence (DNA): TGTGCCACCAGCAGAGATAAGGGAAACTACAATGAGCAGTTCTTC. Amino acid sequence: CATSRDKGNYNEQFF.

The chain employs TRBV18 and TRBJ2-1; D gene ambiguous. With 1 base removed from V and 6 bases from J, the gap between germline ends came to 10 bases. CDR1 and CDR2 from the germline V gene are KGHSH and LQKENI. The CDR3 spans 14 residues. CDR3 sequence reads: CASSPLGSSNEQFF. For the CDR3, the DNA is TGTGCCAGCTCACCACTGGGGTCTTCCAATGAGCAGTTCTTC.

This clonotype was recorded once. V gene TRBV3-1 combines with J gene TRBJ2-3; the D gene is possibly TRBD2 (7 bases). The germline CDR1 and CDR2 sequences are LGHDT and YNNKEL (reference sequence). Trimming cost V 4 bases and J 3 bases, with 14 bases left between them. The CDR3 is 15 residues long. CDR3 coding DNA: TGTGCCAGCAGCCGAGGCGGGGGACAAACAGATACGCAGTATTTT. Translation: CASSRGGGQTDTQYF.

This chain links TRBV27 with TRBJ2-7; TRBD2 agrees at 7 bases. The J segment lost 3 bases and the V segment lost 10 bases, leaving 9 bases of the junction unmatched. This CDR3 spans 13 amino acids. In germline, CDR1 is MNHEY, CDR2 SMNVEV (reference sequence). The CDR3 nucleotides read TGTGCCACCAAACCCGCGGGAGTCTACGAGCAGTACTTC. Translated: CATKPAGVYEQYF.

On this clonotype: A much larger clone sits a single nucleotide away, making a read error possible. The chain uses TRBV4-2 and TRBJ2-7; 7 positions match TRBD2. Germline V gene data show CDR1 as LGHNA and CDR2 as YNFKEQ. The CDR3 is made up of 14 amino acids. V lost 5 bases to trimming and J lost 4 bases; unmatched junction nucleotides: 8. CDR3 region: CASSEQRGTYEQYF. For the CDR3, the DNA is TGTGCCAGCAGCGAGCAGCGGGGAACTTACGAGCAGTACTTC.

The chain joins TRBV13 to TRBJ2-7; no firm D call. V lost 1 base to trimming and J lost 0 bases, with 7 bases between them. Germline V gene sequence: CDR1 PRHDT, CDR2 FYEKMQ (reference sequence). The CDR3 covers 14 residues. The CDR3 DNA reads as TGTGCCAGCAGCTTAGCTACGAGCTCCTACGAGCAGTACTTC. Residues: CASSLATSSYEQYF.

V gene TRBV7-2 combines with J gene TRBJ1-2; 8 bases map to TRBD1. Germline assignment: CDR1 SGHTA and CDR2 FQGNSA. The CDR3 contains 16 residues. After removal of 1 base from V and 4 bases from J, the junction contained 8 bases not matched to a gene. Here the CDR3 reads CASSLVGQGASYGYTF. DNA for the CDR3: TGTGCCAGCAGCTTAGTAGGCCAGGGGGCTTCCTATGGCTACACCTTC.

This chain connects TRBV5-1 to TRBJ2-1; TRBD2 matches 7 bases. Per the germline V gene, CDR1 is SGHRS and CDR2 is YFSETQ. Unmatched junction bases numbered 14, after V lost 5 bases and J lost 0 bases. There are 18 residues in the CDR3. The CDR3 is CASRGLASGTSSYNEQFF. The CDR3 DNA sequence: TGCGCCAGCAGAGGACTCGCTAGCGGAACAAGCTCCTACAATGAGCAGTTCTTC.

In its sample, this clonotype was seen a few times. The gene calls are TRBV20-1 and TRBJ2-3; 9 bases match TRBD1. Germline V gives CDR1 DFQATT, CDR2 SNEGSKA (reference sequence). CDR3 length: 15 amino acids. V gave up 6 bases and J gave up 3 bases; unmatched junction bases: 10. This CDR3 is CSATAGTGTTDTQYF. The CDR3 DNA follows: TGCAGTGCAACCGCTGGGACAGGGACAACAGATACGCAGTATTTT.

The chain recombines TRBV20-1 with TRBJ1-1; no clear D. The CDR3 contains 11 residues. Germline CDR1 DFQATT, CDR2 SNEGSKA (reference sequence). Deletions cut 6 bases from V and 0 bases from J, with 5 bases between. The CDR3 loop is CSALMNTEAFF. The CDR3 nucleotides are TGCAGTGCCCTGATGAACACTGAAGCTTTCTTT.

The rearrangement joins TRBV2 to TRBJ2-5; the match to TRBD1 covers 7 bases. The CDR3 is 14 residues long. Trimming cost V 6 bases and J 0 bases; bases outside gene matches: 4. Looked up from germline, CDR1 is SNHLY and CDR2 is FYNNEI. The CDR3 sequence is CASRVQGYQETQYF. The DNA of the CDR3 is TGTGCCAGCAGGGTACAGGGGTACCAAGAGACCCAGTACTTC.

The rearrangement joins TRBV29-1 to TRBJ1-4; 9 bases map to TRBD1. The length of the CDR3 is 13 residues. Germline V gene sequence: CDR1 SQVTM, CDR2 ANQGSEA. V was clipped by 7 bases and J by 8 bases; unmatched bases: 8. CDR3: CSAGTGSSEKLFF. CDR3 nucleotides: TGCAGCGCTGGGACAGGGTCTTCCGAAAAACTGTTTTTT.